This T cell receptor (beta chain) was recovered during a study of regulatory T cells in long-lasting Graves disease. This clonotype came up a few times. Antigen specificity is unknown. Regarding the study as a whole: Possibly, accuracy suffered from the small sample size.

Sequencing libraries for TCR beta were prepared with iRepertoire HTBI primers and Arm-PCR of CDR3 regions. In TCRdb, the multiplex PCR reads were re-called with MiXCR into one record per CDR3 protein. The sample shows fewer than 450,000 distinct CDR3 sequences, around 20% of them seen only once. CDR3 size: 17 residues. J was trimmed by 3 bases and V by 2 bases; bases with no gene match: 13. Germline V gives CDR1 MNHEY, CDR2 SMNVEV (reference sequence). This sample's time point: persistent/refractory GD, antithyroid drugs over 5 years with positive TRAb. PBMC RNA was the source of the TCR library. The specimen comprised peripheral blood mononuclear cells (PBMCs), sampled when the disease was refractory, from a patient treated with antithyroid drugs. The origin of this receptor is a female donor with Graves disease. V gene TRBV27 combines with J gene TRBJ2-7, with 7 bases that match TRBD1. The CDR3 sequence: CASSLRVGQKFLYEQYF. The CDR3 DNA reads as TGTGCCAGCAGTTTAAGGGTGGGACAGAAGTTCCTCTACGAGCAGTACTTC.